The entry that follows covers one T cell receptor beta chain sequence. The entry originates in a study of blood T cell repertoires in COVID-19. Study context: The United States, Italy and Spain supplied acute and convalescent COVID-19 samples. Sample material is recorded as cDNA or gDNA derived from T cells, B-cell-depleted T cells, or PBMCs.

Unmatched junction bases numbered 6, after V lost 3 bases and J lost 6 bases. The CDR3 consists of 15 residues. Looked up from germline, CDR1 is GTSNPN and CDR2 is SVGIG (reference sequence). As processed by the authors: Nucleated cell counts were estimated from reference gene primer amplification. Sequencing was performed with immunoSEQ multiplex PCR; in TCRdb, only in-frame clones are kept and a portion is missing. The V and J calls and clone size are taken from that table; D and trimming were inferred from the DNA. Counted here are some 49,000 clones, roughly 83% occurring once; the ten biggest clones make up roughly 12%.

This receptor was obtained from a human donor in a cohort sampled during active COVID-19. The sample taken for sequencing was peripheral blood. The gene calls are TRBV30 and TRBJ2-1, with 12 bases aligning to TRBD2. The CDR3 DNA reads TGTGCCTGGAGCGACCCTAGCGGGGGGGCCAATGAGCAGTTCTTC. Amino acids: CAWSDPSGGANEQFF.